This T cell receptor beta chain comes out of a study of blood T cell repertoires in COVID-19 (dated by TCRdb to 2018 to 2020). Regarding the study in general: Recovered participants in ImmuneRACE Cohort 3 were defined as having two consecutive negative NP/OP PCR tests, clearance from a healthcare professional, or resolution of symptoms. Collaborator samples came from the United States, Italy and Spain and covered acute and convalescent phases of COVID-19. The material from the prospective study consisted of cDNA or gDNA derived from T cells, B-cell-depleted T cells, or PBMCs. The dataset comprised deeply sampled blood TCRbeta repertoires from subjects exposed to, actively infected with, or recovered from COVID-19. The repertoires were made available in a free public database intended to serve as a resource for research on the immune response to SARS-CoV-2. The samples were drawn from the first 160 participants of the ongoing ImmuneRACE study and from about 1,200 subjects provided by 6 global collaborators. Nearly every sample came with metadata listing a de-identified subject ID, COVID-19 status, age in years and sex. Where available, HLA class I and class II types were obtained from metadata supplied by the sample provider rather than from assay-based typing.

There are 15 amino acids in the CDR3, from cysteine to phenylalanine inclusive. The only DNA kept is the CDR3, 45 bases in frame from the first base. CDR1 MNHEY and CDR2 SVGAGI are derived from the germline V gene. After removal of 8 bases from V and 0 bases from J, the junction retains 6 bases not matched to a gene. In the prospective study, participants were roughly 18 to 100 years old, resided in 24 geographic areas of the United States, and were enrolled through a virtual design. In the prospective study, participants were assigned to cohorts based on the clinical history participants reported in a screening survey and a study questionnaire. In the prospective study, mobile phlebotomists collected whole blood, serum and a nasopharyngeal or oropharyngeal swab from each participant. Participants in the prospective study had the option to provide additional blood draws and questionnaires over a roughly 2-month period. Before DNA extraction, blood samples from the prospective study were shipped at room temperature or frozen.

What the study reported, not specific to this receptor: Clinical and demographic metadata were provided uncurated, with the amount varying by source and participant.

TCRbeta CDR3 regions were amplified from genomic DNA using the immunoSEQ Assay, a bias-controlled multiplex PCR. Regarding the original processing steps: The number of nucleated cells in each sample was estimated from the amplification of reference gene primers within the assay. To quantify the absolute abundance of each unique TCRbeta CDR3 rearrangement, sequence reads were collapsed and filtered. For each sample, productive Simpson clonality was calculated as the square root of Simpson's diversity index across productive rearrangements. TCRdb re-hosts the immuneACCESS table, in-frame sequences only. Its copies lack some clones; in the studies checked, an unresolved V gene accounts for under half of them, and the cause for the rest is not known. The DNA gave D and trimming, while V, J and clone size come from that table. This sample has 250,000 to 300,000 clones in its table, and around nine tenths of those were observed once. Approximately 2% of the sample is held by the ten biggest clonotypes.

Comments on this clone: Which antigen it targets is not known. Base qualities are not recorded, but no much larger clone differs from it by a single base.

Sequenced input: PBMCs or T cells enriched from blood (not recorded which). Recombination linked TRBV6-5 to TRBJ2-2; 7 bases in the middle match TRBD1. The source of this sequence is a woman aged 60-75 years in a cohort exposed to, infected with or recovered from COVID-19 (not recorded which). The DNA is TGTGCCAGCCAACGGACAGGTTCGAACACCGGGGAGCTGTTTTTT. Translation gives CASQRTGSNTGELFF.